These 4 T cell receptor beta chains originate from one sample sequenced in a study of human T cells and chemical hapten exposure. As for time point: patch test 1, 2 weeks after DPC sensitization. The treatment is: therapeutic diphenylcyclopropenone sensitization with weekly scalp DPC. TCRdb processed the RACE reads anew with MiXCR; each CDR3 protein has one entry. This table has around 77,000 distinct CDR3 sequences, roughly 9.8% appearing once. Specimen: whole blood, collected in connection with sensitization to the hapten diphenylcyclopropenone (DPC). These TCRs come from a woman in her 40s with alopecia areata. Some clones in this sample may be carry-over from other donors' samples.

There are a few counts of this clonotype. The chain couples TRBV12-3 or TRBV12-4 to TRBJ1-5, with unresolved D. V dropped 5 bases and J dropped 3 bases, with 11 bases sitting between them. CDR3 size: 14 residues. CDR3 coding DNA: TGTGCCAGCAGTCTGGGGTCCCTCAATCAGCCCCAGCATTTT. It translates to CASSLGSLNQPQHF.

This clonotype has a count of ten or more. The chain joins TRBV5-8 to TRBJ1-5; D ambiguous. Per the germline V gene, CDR1 is SGHTS and CDR2 is YDEGEE. The CDR3 runs to 14 residues. V lost 1 base and J lost 6, with 11 bases in between. CDR3 residues: CASSLFRGSQPQHF. The CDR3, as DNA: TGTGCCAGCAGCTTGTTCCGGGGTAGTCAGCCCCAGCATTTT.

The chain links TRBV12-3 or TRBV12-4 to TRBJ1-2; 7 positions agree with TRBD1. V gave up 6 bases and J gave up 5 bases; unmatched junction bases: 9. This CDR3 comprises 14 residues. The chain's CDR3 is CASSPGQESYGYTF. The CDR3 region has the DNA TGTGCCAGCAGCCCTGGACAGGAATCTTATGGCTACACCTTC.

This clonotype was counted many times. The rearrangement joins TRBV29-1 to TRBJ2-1; 8 positions match TRBD2. Germline assignment: CDR1 SQVTM and CDR2 ANQGSEA. Trimming cost V 7 bases and J 7 bases; bases outside gene matches: 9. This CDR3 contains 13 residues. Here the CDR3 DNA reads TGCAGCGGCAAGCGGGGGAGTCGAAATGAGCAGTTCTTC. Amino acids: CSGKRGSRNEQFF.